The rows below give T cell receptor beta chains drawn from one sample of a study of beta chain features in type 1 diabetes. The method was immunoSEQ multiplex PCR; TCRdb's version includes in-frame clones alone and lacks a portion of them. Of roughly 240,000 clones in the sample, about 71% were seen once. Sequencing input: naive CD4+ T cells from blood. The source is a man aged 25-40 years in good health. CDR3s include the opening cysteine and the closing phenylalanine or tryptophan. The D gene is left open where the match is weak. A row's size may be missing; if present it is once, few, many or a size class.

clone size	V gene	J gene	D gene	CDR3 protein	CDR3 DNA
.	TRBV7-9	TRBJ2-7	TRBD1	CASSSRQGRYEQYF	TGTGCCAGCAGCTCACGACAGGGACGTTACGAGCAGTACTTC
.	TRBV7-2	TRBJ2-7	TRBD2	CASSSPSGSIYEQYF	TGTGCCAGCAGCTCCCCTAGCGGGAGCATATACGAGCAGTACTTC
.	TRBV20-1	TRBJ2-7	.	CSAIGIYEQYF	TGCAGTGCTATAGGGATCTACGAGCAGTACTTC
.	TRBV21-1	TRBJ2-7	.	CASSGRDYEQYF	TGTGCCAGCAGCGGCCGGGACTACGAGCAGTACTTC
.	TRBV29-1	TRBJ2-5	.	CSVGVGRVGTQYF	TGCAGCGTTGGTGTGGGCAGGGTTGGTACCCAGTACTTC
.	TRBV29-1	TRBJ1-2	.	CSVTGETNYGYTF	TGCAGCGTAACGGGAGAGACTAACTATGGCTACACCTTC
.	TRBV7-2	TRBJ2-7	.	CASSLVGKLGIEQYF	TGTGCCAGCAGCTTAGTGGGGAAACTGGGAATTGAGCAGTACTTC
.	TRBV29-1	TRBJ2-5	TRBD1	CSVDEGAETQYF	TGCAGCGTTGATGAGGGGGCGGAGACCCAGTACTTC
few	TRBV6-5	TRBJ2-3	.	CASSGISTDTQYF	TGTGCCAGCAGTGGGATTAGCACAGATACGCAGTATTTT
.	TRBV12-5	TRBJ2-7	.	CASGRDPGVTYEQYF	TGTGCTAGTGGCCGGGACCCGGGCGTCACCTACGAGCAGTACTTC
few	TRBV29-1	TRBJ2-1	.	CSVGKLYNEQFF	TGCAGCGTTGGCAAACTTTACAATGAGCAGTTCTTC
once	TRBV5-1	TRBJ2-3	.	CASSLDLDTQYF	TGCGCCAGCAGCTTGGATCTAGATACGCAGTATTTT
.	TRBV9	TRBJ1-1	.	CASSGGQRNTEAFF	TGTGCCAGCAGCGGCGGACAGAGAAACACTGAAGCTTTCTTT
.	TRBV9	TRBJ2-3	TRBD2	CASSVGGGGGTDTQYF	TGTGCCAGCAGCGTAGGCGGGGGAGGTGGAACAGATACGCAGTATTTT
few	TRBV7-2	TRBJ1-5	TRBD1	CASSLGQGNQPQHF	TGTGCCAGCAGTTTAGGACAGGGGAACCAGCCCCAGCATTTT
.	TRBV4-3	TRBJ2-7	TRBD1	CASSQRTGSYEQYF	TGCGCCAGCAGCCAGAGGACAGGCTCCTACGAGCAGTACTTC
.	TRBV19	TRBJ2-2	TRBD2	CASSPRLAGGTGELFF	TGTGCCAGTAGTCCCCGATTAGCGGGAGGGACCGGGGAGCTGTTTTTT
few	TRBV13	TRBJ2-7	.	CASSLRTSGGEQYF	TGTGCCAGCAGCTTAAGGACCTCCGGAGGTGAGCAGTACTTC